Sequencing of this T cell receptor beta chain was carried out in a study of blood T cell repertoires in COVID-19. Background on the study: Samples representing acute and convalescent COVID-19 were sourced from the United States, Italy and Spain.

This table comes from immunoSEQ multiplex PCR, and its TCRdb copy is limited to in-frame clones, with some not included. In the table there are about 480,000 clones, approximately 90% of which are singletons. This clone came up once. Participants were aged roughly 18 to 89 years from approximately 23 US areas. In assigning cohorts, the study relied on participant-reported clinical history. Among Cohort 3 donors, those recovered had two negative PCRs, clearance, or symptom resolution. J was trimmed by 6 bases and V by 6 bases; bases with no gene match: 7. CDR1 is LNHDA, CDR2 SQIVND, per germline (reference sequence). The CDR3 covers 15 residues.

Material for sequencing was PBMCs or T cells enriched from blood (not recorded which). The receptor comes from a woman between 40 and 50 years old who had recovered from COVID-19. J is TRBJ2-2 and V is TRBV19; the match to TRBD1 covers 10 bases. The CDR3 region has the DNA TGTGCCAGTAGGGGACCGGGACAGGGGTCCGGGGAGCTGTTTTTT. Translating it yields CASRGPGQGSGELFF.